These 32 T cell receptor beta chains originate from one sample sequenced in a study of T cells in Graves' hyperthyroidism and ophthalmopathy. There were TCR beta CDR3 regions amplified from RNA transcripts. HTBI primers were employed in a first-round RT-PCR of the TCR CDR3. MiXCR, applied by TCRdb to the multiplex PCR reads, yields one record per CDR3 protein. The table shows about 600,000 distinct CDR3 sequences, with 13% to 15% occurring only once. The specimen sequenced was blood. These receptor sequences come from a woman aged 18-29 years with Graves' ophthalmopathy.

The chain recombines TRBV19 with TRBJ1-6, with 7 bases lining up with TRBD1. The CDR3 loop spans 15 amino acids. Germline V gives CDR1 LNHDA, CDR2 SQIVND (reference sequence). V trimming: 7 bases; J trimming: 3 bases; junction bases outside the gene matches: 6. CDR3 region: CASTGQDHYNSPLHF. In DNA form, the CDR3 reads TGTGCCAGTACCGGACAGGATCACTATAATTCACCCCTCCACTTT.

The chain recombines TRBV20-1 with TRBJ2-5, with 9 bases lining up with TRBD2. This CDR3 region has 15 residues. Germline V gene sequence: CDR1 DFQATT, CDR2 SNEGSKA (reference sequence). J lost 5 bases, V lost 6 bases, and 13 bases had no gene match. This CDR3 is CSASAGGRVGETQYF. The DNA of the CDR3 is TGCAGTGCCTCGGCGGGCGGGAGGGTAGGGGAGACCCAGTACTTC.

This clonotype was counted ten times or more. The genes are TRBV11-3 and TRBJ2-7; possibly TRBD2 for D (5 bases). The CDR3 spans 14 residues. V lost 1 base and J lost 6, with 13 bases in between. Germline values: CDR1 SGHNT, CDR2 YENEEA. CDR3: CASSLGPSSGEQYF. The CDR3 bases are TGTGCCAGCAGCTTAGGACCTAGCTCCGGCGAGCAGTACTTC.

This clonotype was detected many times. Because the CDR3's place on the DNA is in doubt, the DNA is left out and the CDR3 is given as listed by TCRdb. The chain couples TRBV27 to TRBJ2-3; the D call in the table, TRBD2, was not verified against the DNA. The germline V gene encodes CDR1 MNHEY and CDR2 SMNVEV (reference sequence). The CDR3 length is 15 residues, termini included. CDR3 residues: CASSLYPSGRDTQYF.

This clonotype occurred many times. The gene calls are TRBV2 and TRBJ2-7, with D possibly being TRBD1 (5 bases). The CDR3 has 16 residues. Trimming removed 5 bases from V and 5 bases from J, with 22 bases in between. Germline CDR1 is SNHLY and CDR2 is FYNNEI. CDR3 residues: CASSRTSGYPRDEQYF. For the CDR3, the DNA is TGTGCCAGCAGTAGAACGTCAGGGTATCCCCGGGACGAGCAGTACTTC.

This clonotype was counted many times. Here the CDR3 DNA reads TGTGCCAGCAGTGACGGGACAGGGATGTTTGGGTACACTGAAGCTTTCTTT. Residues: CASSDGTGMFGYTEAFF. The J gene is TRBJ1-1, the V gene TRBV6-1; 9 bases fit TRBD1. Germline V CDR1 and CDR2: MNHNS, SASEGT. This CDR3 region has 17 residues. V was pared by 3 bases and J by 3 bases, with 11 bases of the junction left unmatched.

This clonotype was seen many times. V and J are TRBV19 and TRBJ1-5; 7 bases align to TRBD1. V dropped 4 bases and J dropped 3; count of bases not matched to a gene: 3. Germline CDR1 and CDR2: LNHDA and SQIVND (reference sequence). The CDR3 consists of 14 residues. CDR3 region: CASSRQGVNQPQHF. The CDR3 nucleotides are TGTGCCAGTAGTAGACAGGGCGTCAATCAGCCCCAGCATTTT. The whole variable domain, remainder taken from reference TRBV19 and TRBJ1-5, is DGGITQSPKYLFRKEGQNVTLSCEQNLNHDAMYWYRQDPGQGLRLIYYSQIVNDFQKGDIAEGYSVSREKKESFPLTVTSAQKNPTAFYLCASSRQGVNQPQHFGDGTRLSIL.

About this clonotype: It is unclear where the CDR3 begins or ends on the DNA, so no DNA is shown, and the CDR3 is as TCRdb lists it. This chain uses TRBV9 with TRBJ2-7; the D call TRBD1 from the table was never checked on the DNA. The CDR3 is 14 residues long, ends included. Per the germline V gene, CDR1 is SGDLS and CDR2 is YYNGEE. The CDR3 sequence: CASSVAAGSYGQYF.

This clonotype was counted ten times or more. The chain couples TRBV6-1 to TRBJ1-2; D might be TRBD1 (6 bases). The CDR3 consists of 15 residues. Per germline, CDR1 MNHNS and CDR2 SASEGT. V was shortened by 5 bases and J by 3 bases, with 16 bases between the two germline ends. CDR3 sequence (DNA): TGTGCCAGCAGTTCCCACAGGGTTGGGGACTATGGCTACACCTTC. Amino acids: CASSSHRVGDYGYTF.

This clonotype was seen only a few times. A much more abundant neighbour one base away suggests this may be a read error. This chain links TRBV30 with TRBJ1-5, with unresolved D. V was pared by 0 bases and J by 6 bases, with 6 bases between. The CDR3 runs to 12 residues. Germline V gene data show CDR1 as GTSNPN and CDR2 as SVGIG (reference sequence). The CDR3 bases are TGTGCCTGGAGTGTACTGTCTCAGCCCCAGCATTTT. Its protein is CAWSVLSQPQHF.

The chain recombines TRBV24-1 with TRBJ2-1; D unresolved. The length of the CDR3 is 12 residues. Per germline, CDR1 KGHDR and CDR2 SFDVKD. V dropped 4 bases and J dropped 3 bases, with 3 bases sitting between them. This CDR3 reads CATSDSYNEQFF. The CDR3, as DNA: TGTGCCACCAGTGACAGCTACAATGAGCAGTTCTTC.

This clonotype occurred a few times. The chain carries TRBV4-1 and TRBJ1-4; TRBD1 aligns across 10 bases. From germline, CDR1 is MGHRA and CDR2 YSYEKL. CDR3 length: 15 amino acids. Trimming at V came to 3 bases and at J to 11 bases, leaving 9 bases not matched to a gene. The CDR3 region is CASSQQTGGEYKLFF. As DNA, the CDR3 is TGCGCCAGCAGCCAGCAGACAGGGGGCGAATACAAACTGTTTTTT.

This clonotype was detected ten times or more. CDR3 amino acids: CSVDPSGTYNEQFF. In nucleotides, the CDR3 is TGCAGCGTTGACCCTAGCGGCACCTACAATGAGCAGTTCTTC. The chain couples TRBV29-1 to TRBJ2-1, with 7 bases identical to TRBD2. V shed 3 bases and J 2 bases; nucleotides not matched to a gene: 4. The CDR3 has 14 amino acids. Germline CDR1 SQVTM, CDR2 ANQGSEA.

The rearrangement joins TRBV19 to TRBJ1-1; D not resolved. V was pared by 6 bases and J by 0 bases, with 11 bases between. This CDR3 comprises 14 residues. Germline values: CDR1 LNHDA, CDR2 SQIVND (reference sequence). Written as DNA, the CDR3 is TGTGCCAGTAGCAAGGACCGATTGAACACTGAAGCTTTCTTT. Residues: CASSKDRLNTEAFF.

This clonotype was counted ten times or more. This chain uses TRBV4-1 with TRBJ2-1; D not resolved. V was clipped by 0 bases and J by 9 bases, with 9 bases between them. Germline CDR1 and CDR2: MGHRA and YSYEKL. There are 13 residues in the CDR3. Written as DNA, the CDR3 is TGCGCCAGCAGCCAAGATCGATCGGGTGAGCAGTTCTTC. Residues: CASSQDRSGEQFF.

The J gene is TRBJ2-1, the V gene TRBV12-3 or TRBV12-4, with 13 bases fitting TRBD2. V lost 7 bases, J lost 15 bases, and 9 bases stayed unmatched. The CDR3 runs 13 residues. DNA for the CDR3: TGTGCCAGCACCCAACTAGCGGGAGGGAGGCCGTTCTTC. It translates to CASTQLAGGRPFF.

The chain combines TRBV7-2 with TRBJ2-5, with 9 bases aligning to TRBD1. With 6 bases clipped from V and 2 bases from J, the junction kept 7 bases outside the gene matches. CDR1 and CDR2 from the germline V gene are SGHTA and FQGNSA. This CDR3 spans 15 amino acids. CDR3 nucleotides: TGTGCCAGCAGGCTGACAGGGGGTGGGCAAGAGACCCAGTACTTC. Translation gives CASRLTGGGQETQYF.

This chain links TRBV9 with TRBJ1-5; D unclear. This CDR3 has 15 residues. Germline V CDR1 and CDR2: SGDLS, YYNGEE. Trimming pared 0 bases from V and 4 bases from J, leaving 11 bases between. CDR3 in amino acids: CASSVDGRPNQPQHF. In DNA, the CDR3 is TGTGCCAGCAGCGTAGACGGCAGGCCTAATCAGCCCCAGCATTTT.

This clonotype showed up many times. The V call is TRBV30, the J call TRBJ1-1; D is possibly TRBD1 (5 bases). Trimming removed 4 bases from V and 12 bases from J, with 18 bases in between. Germline V gene data show CDR1 as GTSNPN and CDR2 as SVGIG (reference sequence). This CDR3 has 12 amino acids. This chain's CDR3 is CAWTTASVSTFF. In DNA form, the CDR3 reads TGTGCCTGGACGACAGCGAGCGTGTCGACTTTCTTT.

This clonotype was recorded once. This chain connects TRBV3-1 to TRBJ2-1; 8 nucleotides agree with TRBD1. The germline V gene encodes CDR1 LGHDT and CDR2 YNNKEL (reference sequence). J gave up 6 bases and V 3 bases, and 7 bases lay outside the gene matches. The CDR3 runs 15 residues. The CDR3: CASSQTGTGINEQFF. In nucleotides, the CDR3 is TGTGCCAGCAGCCAGACTGGGACAGGAATCAATGAGCAGTTCTTC.

This clonotype was picked up a small number of times. The chain combines TRBV29-1 with TRBJ1-2; D gene uncertain. V lost 6 bases and J 2 bases, leaving 10 bases between the germline ends. This CDR3 has 12 residues. Germline V gives CDR1 SQVTM, CDR2 ANQGSEA. DNA of the CDR3: TGCAGCGTCATTTTAACCAACTATGGCTACACCTTC. It yields the protein CSVILTNYGYTF.

This clonotype was counted many times. The chain carries TRBV6-2 or TRBV6-3 and TRBJ2-3; D is perhaps TRBD2 (5 bases). Trimming removed 7 bases from V and 0 bases from J, with 11 bases in between. Germline CDR1 and CDR2: MNHEY and SVGEGT. The CDR3 is 14 amino acids. The CDR3 DNA sequence: TGTGCCAGCACCCGACTAACTAGCACAGATACGCAGTATTTT. Translation gives CASTRLTSTDTQYF.

The chain carries TRBV19 and TRBJ2-5, with TRBD1 as a possible D gene (5 bases). The CDR3 sequence is 15 residues long. V lost 1 base, J lost 5 bases, and 14 bases lay in between. Looked up from germline, CDR1 is LNHDA and CDR2 is SQIVND (reference sequence). The CDR3 spells CASSIAPQGSETQYF. The CDR3 DNA reads as TGTGCCAGTAGTATAGCCCCCCAGGGATCGGAGACCCAGTACTTC.

This clonotype appeared many times. V and J are TRBV7-8 and TRBJ2-1; unclear D gene. Trimming left V 5 bases short and J 1 base short, with 15 bases between. This CDR3 contains 16 residues. Looked up from germline, CDR1 is SGHVS and CDR2 is FQNEAQ. The CDR3 is CASSLQAANSYNEQFF. The CDR3 region has the DNA TGTGCCAGCAGCCTGCAGGCGGCAAATTCCTACAATGAGCAGTTCTTC.

This clonotype was counted only a few times. It may be a read error: a sequence one base away is much more abundant. J is TRBJ2-7 and V is TRBV2, with TRBD1 identical over 7 bases. The CDR3 is made up of 12 amino acids. Germline CDR1 and CDR2: SNHLY and FYNNEI. V was clipped by 4 bases and J by 7 bases; unmatched bases: 4. The DNA of the CDR3 is TGTGCCAGCAGTGTAGGGGGCAATGAGCAGTACTTC. Translation: CASSVGGNEQYF. Based on the CDR3 plus reference TRBV2 and TRBJ2-7, the full variable domain is EPEVTQTPSHQVTQMGQEVILRCVPISNHLYFYWYRQILGQKVEFLVSFYNNEISEKSEIFDDQFSVERPDGSNFTLKIRSTKLEDSAMYFCASSVGGNEQYFGPGTRLTVT.

The table lists this clonotype with many counts. This chain's CDR3 is CASSPRTGDGNQPQHF. CDR3 DNA: TGTGCCAGCAGCCCGCGGACAGGGGATGGCAATCAGCCCCAGCATTTT. The chain joins TRBV7-6 to TRBJ1-5, with 9 bases identical to TRBD1. The CDR3 sequence is 16 residues long. Germline CDR1 is SGHVS and CDR2 is FNYEAQ. V shed 5 bases, J shed 2 bases, and the junction held 7 bases outside the gene matches.

This clonotype came up many times. The chain is built from TRBV7-2 and TRBJ2-7, with 10 bases that match TRBD2. CDR3 length: 15 amino acids. CDR1 is SGHTA and CDR2 is FQGNSA in the germline V gene. Germline trimming cut 3 bases from V and 6 bases from J; bases unmatched to any gene: 8. CDR3 residues: CASSFLAGAFGEQYF. CDR3 DNA sequence: TGTGCCAGCAGCTTTCTAGCGGGAGCCTTCGGCGAGCAGTACTTC.

This clonotype showed up many times. The rearrangement uses TRBV7-9 and TRBJ2-1, with a possible D match to TRBD2 (6 bases). The ends were cut back, 5 bases at V and 9 bases at J, with 23 bases in the middle. CDR1 and CDR2 (germline): SEHNR, FQNEAQ (reference sequence). The CDR3 runs 16 residues. CDR3 coding DNA: TGTGCCAGCAGCCGCCCTCAGGGAAATCGGGGGACTGAGCAGTTCTTC. Its translation is CASSRPQGNRGTEQFF.

This clonotype showed up many times. The V call is TRBV30, the J call TRBJ1-1; D is possibly TRBD1 (5 bases). V lost 3 bases and J 4 bases, leaving 12 bases between the germline ends. CDR1 is GTSNPN and CDR2 is SVGIG in the germline V gene (reference sequence). The CDR3 consists of 13 residues. The CDR3 coding sequence is TGTGCCTGGAGCCAGGGAGGTGGCACTGAAGCTTTCTTT. Protein sequence: CAWSQGGGTEAFF.

The chain employs TRBV18 and TRBJ2-7; D gene unclear. This CDR3 spans 15 amino acids. V lost 0 bases and J lost 3, with 12 bases in between. Germline V CDR1 and CDR2: KGHSH, LQKENI. The CDR3 is CASSPPSSSHYEQYF. The DNA of the CDR3 is TGTGCCAGCTCACCACCTTCGTCTTCACACTACGAGCAGTACTTC. Filled out from reference TRBV18 and TRBJ2-7, the complete variable domain reads NAGVMQNPRHLVRRRGQEARLRCSPMKGHSHVYWYRQLPEEGLKFMVYLQKENIIDESGMPKERFSAEFPKEGPSILRIQQVVRGDSAAYFCASSPPSSSHYEQYFGPGTRLTVT.

On this clonotype itself: An end of the junction does not agree with germline; a read error may underlie this. V usage is TRBV6-2 or TRBV6-3 and J usage is TRBJ2-1, with 7 bases fitting TRBD2. The CDR3 is made up of 22 amino acids. Per germline, CDR1 MNHEY and CDR2 SVGEGT. CDR3 amino acids: CASNYTLRPASWSSGSYNEQFF. The CDR3 DNA reads TGTGCCAGCAATTACACGCTACGTCCCGCGTCATGGTCTAGCGGATCCTACAATGAGCAGTTCTTC.

This chain links TRBV4-3 with TRBJ1-4; no clear D. Deletions cut 1 base from V and 7 bases from J, with 10 bases between. The CDR3 extends over 14 amino acids. Per the germline V gene, CDR1 is LGHNA and CDR2 is YSLEER. CDR3 coding DNA: TGCGCCAGCAGCCAAGGGGTGCTGGGTGAAAAACTGTTTTTT. This sequence encodes CASSQGVLGEKLFF.